The 26 T cell receptor beta chains presented below share a single source sample, sequenced in a study of blood T cell repertoires in COVID-19. The table came from immunoSEQ multiplex PCR; TCRdb's copy has only in-frame clones and leaves some out. The sample consists of about 200,000 clones, roughly 80% of them appearing once. Material for sequencing was peripheral blood. These receptors were obtained from an elderly woman with acute or convalescent COVID-19.

In its sample, this clone was seen a few times. The CDR3 DNA is TGCAGCGTTGATCTGGGCGGGGGGGCCTCATGGGAGACCCAGTACTTC. The encoded protein is CSVDLGGGASWETQYF. V usage is TRBV29-1 and J usage is TRBJ2-5; 9 positions agree with TRBD2. Unmatched junction bases numbered 13, after V lost 3 bases and J lost 5 bases. CDR3 size: 16 residues. Germline values: CDR1 SQVTM, CDR2 ANQGSEA.

This clone was found once. V and J are TRBV14 and TRBJ2-7; the D gene is possibly TRBD1 (5 bases). The CDR3 runs to 15 residues. V gave up 0 bases and J gave up 0 bases, with 9 bases separating them. From germline, CDR1 is SGHDN and CDR2 FVKESK. The CDR3 DNA sequence: TGTGCCAGCAGCCAAGATCCAGGACACTCCTACGAGCAGTACTTC. Amino acid sequence: CASSQDPGHSYEQYF.

V and J are TRBV6-5 and TRBJ2-7; a possible D gene is TRBD1 (6 bases). V was trimmed by 7 bases and J by 6 bases, leaving 13 bases between them. Germline V CDR1 and CDR2: MNHEY, SVGAGI. This CDR3 region has 12 residues. In DNA form, the CDR3 reads TGTGCCAGCACGAACAGGGCTGGCGAGCAGTACTTC. This gives the protein CASTNRAGEQYF.

The table lists this clone with a few counts. This chain uses TRBV6-1 with TRBJ1-5; TRBD1 agrees at 7 bases. J was trimmed by 5 bases and V by 2 bases; bases with no gene match: 6. The CDR3 is made up of 15 amino acids. Looked up from germline, CDR1 is MNHNS and CDR2 is SASEGT. CDR3 DNA sequence: TGTGCCAGCAGTGAATCGGGACAGAGGTATCAGCCCCAGCATTTT. It translates to CASSESGQRYQPQHF.

The rearrangement links TRBV14 to TRBJ2-3, with TRBD1 identical over 7 bases. After removal of 4 bases from V and 2 bases from J, the junction contained 15 bases not matched to a gene. The germline V gene has CDR1 SGHDN and CDR2 FVKESK. This CDR3 contains 18 residues. The CDR3 is CASSLLGQLSVVTDTQYF. As DNA, the CDR3 is TGTGCCAGCAGCCTTTTGGGACAGCTCTCCGTGGTCACAGATACGCAGTATTTT.

This chain joins TRBV5-1 and TRBJ1-4; 7 bases are shared with TRBD1. Losses at the gene ends were 4 bases for V and 6 bases for J; bases not matched to a gene: 9. This CDR3 has 15 amino acids. The germline CDR1 and CDR2 sequences are SGHRS and YFSETQ. The CDR3 spells CASSAGQVVDEKLFF. The CDR3 DNA reads as TGCGCCAGCAGCGCCGGACAGGTGGTGGATGAAAAACTGTTTTTT.

V is TRBV5-1 and J is TRBJ2-7, with 8 positions matching TRBD1. The CDR3 totals 17 residues. V shed 4 bases, J shed 1 base, and the junction held 13 bases outside the gene matches. From germline, CDR1 is SGHRS and CDR2 YFSETQ. In nucleotides, the CDR3 is TGCGCCAGCAGCCTCTATTCCGACAGGGGCCGTTCCTACGAGCAGTACTTC. It is translated as CASSLYSDRGRSYEQYF.

This clone was counted only a few times. The rearrangement joins TRBV15 to TRBJ2-5, with a tentative D call TRBD2 (5 bases). V was trimmed by 6 bases and J by 5 bases, leaving 16 bases between them. Per germline, CDR1 LNHNV and CDR2 YYDKDF (reference sequence). This CDR3 region has 14 residues. The CDR3 sequence is CATRRDMGEETQYF. The CDR3 bases are TGTGCCACCAGGCGAGACATGGGAGAGGAGACCCAGTACTTC.

The V call is TRBV18, the J call TRBJ2-1; 9 nucleotides align to TRBD1. CDR3 length equals 15 residues. Germline CDR1 KGHSH, CDR2 LQKENI. The junction had 6 bases not matched to a gene; V was cut back by 5 bases and J by 4 bases. CDR3 in amino acids: CASSADRGGYNEQFF. CDR3 sequence (DNA): TGTGCCAGCTCAGCGGACAGGGGCGGGTACAATGAGCAGTTCTTC. Supplemented by reference TRBV18 and TRBJ2-1, the full variable domain reads NAGVMQNPRHLVRRRGQEARLRCSPMKGHSHVYWYRQLPEEGLKFMVYLQKENIIDESGMPKERFSAEFPKEGPSILRIQQVVRGDSAAYFCASSADRGGYNEQFFGPGTRLTVL.

The table lists this clone with a count of one. The chain has TRBV5-4 and TRBJ1-3; TRBD1 agrees at 9 bases. The CDR3 covers 13 residues. J gave up 7 bases and V 2 bases, and 1 base lay outside the gene matches. Germline V gene data show CDR1 as SGHNT and CDR2 as YYREEE (reference sequence). CDR3 in DNA: TGTGCCAGCAGCTTCGACAGGGGGAACACCATATATTTT. Amino acid sequence: CASSFDRGNTIYF.

V gene TRBV5-1 combines with J gene TRBJ2-2; 9 positions agree with TRBD1. With 3 bases clipped from V and 8 bases from J, the junction kept 5 bases outside the gene matches. In germline, CDR1 is SGHRS, CDR2 YFSETQ. The CDR3 contains 14 residues. The CDR3 coding sequence is TGCGCCAGCAGCTCACAGGGGGCTGCGGGGGAGCTGTTTTTT. Translating it yields CASSSQGAAGELFF.

This chain joins TRBV6-5 and TRBJ2-3; the match to TRBD2 covers 11 bases. Germline lookup yields CDR1 MNHEY and CDR2 SVGAGI. V was pared by 6 bases and J by 4 bases, with 6 bases of the junction left unmatched. The CDR3 is 15 amino acids. CDR3 DNA sequence: TGTGCCAGCAGACCGGGACTAGCGGCGTCAGATACGCAGTATTTT. This codes for CASRPGLAASDTQYF.

The chain joins TRBV6-6 to TRBJ2-1; the match to TRBD2 covers 11 bases. The CDR3 sequence is 16 residues long. Trimming took 0 bases from V and 7 from J; bases not matched to a gene: 5. Germline V gives CDR1 MNHNY, CDR2 SVGAGI (reference sequence). CDR3 bases: TGTGCCAGCAGTTACTCTACTAGCGGGGGTGTGAATGAGCAGTTCTTC. This encodes CASSYSTSGGVNEQFF.

The rearrangement uses TRBV6-5 and TRBJ1-1, with 9 bases that match TRBD1. The CDR3 is made up of 14 amino acids. Germline V CDR1 and CDR2: MNHEY, SVGAGI. V lost 4 bases to trimming and J lost 8 bases; unmatched junction nucleotides: 8. The CDR3, as DNA: TGTGCCAGCAGTTTTTCTCCCGGGACAGGGGAAGCTTTCTTT. This encodes CASSFSPGTGEAFF.

In regard to this clone: Other DNA variants within this sample encode the same CDR3. This chain links TRBV5-1 with TRBJ2-7, with 7 bases fitting TRBD2. V lost 4 bases, J lost 2 bases, and 3 bases stayed unmatched. Germline V lookup: CDR1 SGHRS, CDR2 YFSETQ. The CDR3 has 13 residues. The CDR3 region has the DNA TGCGCCAGCAGCCCTAGCGGAACCTACGAGCAGTACTTC. Protein sequence: CASSPSGTYEQYF.

This clone came up once. The chain recombines TRBV6-4 with TRBJ1-5; 9 bases match TRBD1. This CDR3 spans 17 amino acids. Germline loops: CDR1 MRHNA, CDR2 SNTAGT. The trim removed 0 bases at V and 6 bases at J, leaving 9 bases unmatched. The DNA of the CDR3 is TGTGCCAGCAGTGACTCTATATCGGGACAGGGATTTCAGCCCCAGCATTTT. Translated, it gives CASSDSISGQGFQPQHF.

This sequence joins TRBV9 and TRBJ2-5, with 8 bases aligning to TRBD2. The CDR3 sequence is 15 residues long. V dropped 1 base and J dropped 4; count of bases not matched to a gene: 6. The germline V gene encodes CDR1 SGDLS and CDR2 YYNGEE. The chain's CDR3 is CASSVSAGDGETQYF. Written as DNA, the CDR3 is TGTGCCAGCAGCGTATCAGCGGGAGACGGAGAGACCCAGTACTTC.

J is TRBJ1-2 and V is TRBV6-5; a possible D gene is TRBD1 (5 bases). This CDR3 is 16 amino acids long. Trimming cost V 2 bases and J 4 bases, with 17 bases left between them. Germline V CDR1 and CDR2: MNHEY, SVGAGI. The CDR3 bases are TGTGCCAGCAGTTACGTCTCACCCAGGGAGGGCTATGGCTACACCTTC. Translating gives CASSYVSPREGYGYTF.

The CDR3 sequence is CASMPAYQHRNTGELFF. The CDR3 DNA follows: TGTGCCAGCATGCCAGCCTATCAACACAGGAACACCGGGGAGCTGTTTTTT. The chain employs TRBV27 and TRBJ2-2; the D is unclear. This CDR3 comprises 17 residues. Looked up from germline, CDR1 is MNHEY and CDR2 is SMNVEV (reference sequence). The V end was cut by 7 bases, the J end by 1 base, with 19 bases between.

The chain joins TRBV5-1 to TRBJ2-3, with D perhaps TRBD2 (5 bases). V was shortened by 4 bases and J by 1 base, with 10 bases between the two germline ends. Germline V CDR1 and CDR2: SGHRS, YFSETQ. The CDR3 is 14 residues long. This CDR3 reads CASSHAGGTDTQYF. The DNA for the CDR3 is TGCGCCAGCAGCCACGCGGGTGGCACAGATACGCAGTATTTT.

The V and J genes are TRBV7-9 and TRBJ1-1, with TRBD1 identical over 8 bases. The CDR3 has 14 amino acids. The ends lost 7 bases at V and 5 bases at J; junction bases unmatched: 9. CDR1 is SEHNR, CDR2 FQNEAQ, per germline (reference sequence). As DNA, the CDR3 is TGTGCCAGCACCAGCCAGACAGGGGTGACTGAAGCTTTCTTT. It encodes CASTSQTGVTEAFF.

This clone was observed a single time. This chain uses TRBV28 with TRBJ2-7; D is undetermined. Germline loops: CDR1 MDHEN, CDR2 SYDVKM. V lost 5 bases, J lost 3 bases, and 8 bases lay in between. CDR3 size: 12 residues. CDR3 region: CASSTEGYEQYF. The CDR3 nucleotides are TGTGCCAGCAGTACAGAAGGCTACGAGCAGTACTTC.

The V and J genes are TRBV3-1 (or the pseudogene TRBV3-2) and TRBJ2-1; 8 bases are a match to TRBD2. This CDR3 contains 17 residues. CDR1 LGHDT and CDR2 YNNKEL come from the germline V gene (reference sequence). J gave up 7 bases and V 4 bases, and 15 bases lay outside the gene matches. The CDR3 DNA reads TGTGCCAGCAGCCTGGAAGCGGGAGCTGGGTTTAGTAATGAGCAGTTCTTC. Protein product: CASSLEAGAGFSNEQFF.

This chain uses TRBV18 with TRBJ1-1, with 7 bases lining up with TRBD1. Germline V gene sequence: CDR1 KGHSH, CDR2 LQKENI. The CDR3 length is 12 residues. Unmatched junction bases numbered 5, after V lost 5 bases and J lost 8 bases. The CDR3 nucleotides read TGTGCCAGCTCATTAGCGGACAGGGAAGCTTTCTTT. It is translated as CASSLADREAFF.

V gene TRBV7-9 combines with J gene TRBJ1-4, with D perhaps TRBD1 (5 bases). The CDR3 spans 15 residues. Trimming cost V 5 bases and J 2 bases, with 12 bases left between them. Germline CDR1 reads SEHNR; CDR2 reads FQNEAQ (reference sequence). CDR3 DNA: TGTGCCAGCAGCGTCAGGGATAACACTAATGAAAAACTGTTTTTT. Translated, it gives CASSVRDNTNEKLFF.

This chain uses TRBV11-2 with TRBJ2-1; TRBD2 matches 14 bases. Per the germline V gene, CDR1 is SGHAT and CDR2 is FQNNGV. With 3 bases clipped from V and 4 bases from J, the junction kept 5 bases outside the gene matches. The CDR3 loop spans 17 amino acids. The CDR3 DNA reads TGTGCCAGCAGCTTTAGTCGGACTAGCGGGAGGTACAATGAGCAGTTCTTC. This encodes CASSFSRTSGRYNEQFF.